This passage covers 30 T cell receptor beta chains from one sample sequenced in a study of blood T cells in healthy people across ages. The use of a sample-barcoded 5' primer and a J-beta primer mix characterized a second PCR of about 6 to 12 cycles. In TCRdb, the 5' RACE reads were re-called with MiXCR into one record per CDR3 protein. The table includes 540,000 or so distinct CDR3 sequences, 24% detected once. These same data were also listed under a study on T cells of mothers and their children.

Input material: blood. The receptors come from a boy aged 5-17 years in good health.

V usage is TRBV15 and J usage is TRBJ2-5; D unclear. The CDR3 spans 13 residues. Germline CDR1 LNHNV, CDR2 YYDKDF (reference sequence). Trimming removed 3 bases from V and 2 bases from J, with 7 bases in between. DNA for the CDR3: TGTGCCACCAGCAGGGGGATGCAAGAGACCCAGTACTTC. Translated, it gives CATSRGMQETQYF.

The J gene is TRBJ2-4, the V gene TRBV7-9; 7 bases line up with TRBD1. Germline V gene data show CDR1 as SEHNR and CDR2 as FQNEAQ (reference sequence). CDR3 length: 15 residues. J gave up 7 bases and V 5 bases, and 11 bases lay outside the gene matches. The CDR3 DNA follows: TGTGCCAGCAGCGCCCGACGCGCCAGGGGGAACATTCAGTACTTC. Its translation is CASSARRARGNIQYF.

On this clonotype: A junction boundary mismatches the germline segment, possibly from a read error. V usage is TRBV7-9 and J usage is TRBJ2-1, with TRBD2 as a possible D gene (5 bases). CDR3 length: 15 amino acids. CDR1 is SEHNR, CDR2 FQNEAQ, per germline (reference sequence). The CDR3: CTSNLPLTTGDEQFF. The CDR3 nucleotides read TGTACCAGCAACCTTCCTCTTACAACCGGGGATGAGCAGTTCTTC.

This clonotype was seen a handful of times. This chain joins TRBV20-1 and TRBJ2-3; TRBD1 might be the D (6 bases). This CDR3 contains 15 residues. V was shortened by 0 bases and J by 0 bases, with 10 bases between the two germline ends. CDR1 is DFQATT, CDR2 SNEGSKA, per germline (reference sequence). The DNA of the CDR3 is TGCAGTGCTAGAGAATGGACAGAAAGCACAGATACGCAGTATTTT. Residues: CSAREWTESTDTQYF.

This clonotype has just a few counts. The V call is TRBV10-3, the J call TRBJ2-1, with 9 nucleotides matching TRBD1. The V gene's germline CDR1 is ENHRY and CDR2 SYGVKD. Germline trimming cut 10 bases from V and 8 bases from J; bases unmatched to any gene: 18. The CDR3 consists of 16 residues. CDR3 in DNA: TGTGCCAGCAGCCCCTATCTGGGACAGGGAGGGGATGAGCAGTTCTTC. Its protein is CASSPYLGQGGDEQFF.

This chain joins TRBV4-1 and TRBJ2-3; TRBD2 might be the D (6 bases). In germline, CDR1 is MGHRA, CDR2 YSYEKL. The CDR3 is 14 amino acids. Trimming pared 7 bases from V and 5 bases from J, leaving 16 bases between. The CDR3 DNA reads TGCGCCAGCAAATCGGGGGAAAGTATAGATACGCAGTATTTT. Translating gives CASKSGESIDTQYF.

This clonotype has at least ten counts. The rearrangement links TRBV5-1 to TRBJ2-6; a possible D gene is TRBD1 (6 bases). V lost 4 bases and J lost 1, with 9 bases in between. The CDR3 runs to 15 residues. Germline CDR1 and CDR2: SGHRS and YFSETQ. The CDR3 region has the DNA TGCGCCAGCAGCGTACAGGGATCTGGGGCCAACGTCCTGACTTTC. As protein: CASSVQGSGANVLTF.

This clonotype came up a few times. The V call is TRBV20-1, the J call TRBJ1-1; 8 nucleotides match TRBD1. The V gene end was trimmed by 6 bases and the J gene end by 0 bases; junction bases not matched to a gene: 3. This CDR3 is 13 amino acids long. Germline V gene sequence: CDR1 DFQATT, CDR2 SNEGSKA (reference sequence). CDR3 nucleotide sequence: TGCAGTGCCACGGACAGGGTGAACACTGAAGCTTTCTTT. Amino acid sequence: CSATDRVNTEAFF.

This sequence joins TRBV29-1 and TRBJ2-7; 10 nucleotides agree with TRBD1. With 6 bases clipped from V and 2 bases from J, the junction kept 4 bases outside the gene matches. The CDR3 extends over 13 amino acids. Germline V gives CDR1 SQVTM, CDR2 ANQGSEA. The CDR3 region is CSVLGTGAYEQYF. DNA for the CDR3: TGCAGCGTGTTAGGGACAGGGGCCTACGAGCAGTACTTC.

The CDR3 DNA reads as TGCAGCGTTCCTCCGGGGGGGAGCTCCTACAATGAGCAGTTCTTC. Its translation: CSVPPGGSSYNEQFF. This chain uses TRBV29-1 with TRBJ2-1, with 8 bases matching TRBD2. The V gene's germline CDR1 is SQVTM and CDR2 ANQGSEA. There are 15 residues in the CDR3. Trimming at V came to 5 bases and at J to 0 bases, leaving 6 bases not matched to a gene.

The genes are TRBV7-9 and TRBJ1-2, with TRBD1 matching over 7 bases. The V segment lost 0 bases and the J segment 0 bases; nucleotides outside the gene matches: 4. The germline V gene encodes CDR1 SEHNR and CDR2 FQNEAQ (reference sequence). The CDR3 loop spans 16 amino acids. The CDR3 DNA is TGTGCCAGCAGCTTAGCAAACAGGGGTTCTAACTATGGCTACACCTTC. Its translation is CASSLANRGSNYGYTF.

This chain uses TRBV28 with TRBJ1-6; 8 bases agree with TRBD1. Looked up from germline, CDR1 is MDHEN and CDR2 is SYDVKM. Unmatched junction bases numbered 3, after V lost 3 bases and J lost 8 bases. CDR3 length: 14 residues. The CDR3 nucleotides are TGTGCCAGCAGTTTGATACAGGGGGATTCACCCCTCCACTTT. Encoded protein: CASSLIQGDSPLHF.

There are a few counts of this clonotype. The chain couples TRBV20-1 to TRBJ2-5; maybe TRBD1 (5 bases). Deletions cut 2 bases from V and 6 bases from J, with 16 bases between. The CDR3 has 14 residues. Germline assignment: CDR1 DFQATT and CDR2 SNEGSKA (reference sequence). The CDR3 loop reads CSARQGSLVQTQYF. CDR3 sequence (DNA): TGCAGTGCTAGACAGGGTTCCCTTGTTCAGACCCAGTACTTC.

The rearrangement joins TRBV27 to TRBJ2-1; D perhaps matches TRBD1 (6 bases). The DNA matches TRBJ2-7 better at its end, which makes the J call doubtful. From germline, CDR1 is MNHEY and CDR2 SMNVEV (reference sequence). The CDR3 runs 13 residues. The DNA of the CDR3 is TGTGCCAGCAGTTTTAGGGACACCTACGAGCAGTACTTC. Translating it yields CASSFRDTYEQYF.

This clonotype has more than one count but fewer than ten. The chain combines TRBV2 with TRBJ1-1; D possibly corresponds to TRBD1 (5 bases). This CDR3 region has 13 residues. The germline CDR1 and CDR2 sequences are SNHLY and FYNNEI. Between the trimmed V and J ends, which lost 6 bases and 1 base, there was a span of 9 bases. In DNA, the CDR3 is TGTGCCAGCAGGGAGGGGAGGAACACTGAAGCTTTCTTT. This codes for CASREGRNTEAFF.

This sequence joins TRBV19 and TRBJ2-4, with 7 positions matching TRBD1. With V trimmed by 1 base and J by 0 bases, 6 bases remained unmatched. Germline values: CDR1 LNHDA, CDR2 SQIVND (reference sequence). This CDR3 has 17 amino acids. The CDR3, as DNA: TGTGCCAGTAGTATAGCCCGGACAGGTATAGCCAAAAACATTCAGTACTTC. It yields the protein CASSIARTGIAKNIQYF.

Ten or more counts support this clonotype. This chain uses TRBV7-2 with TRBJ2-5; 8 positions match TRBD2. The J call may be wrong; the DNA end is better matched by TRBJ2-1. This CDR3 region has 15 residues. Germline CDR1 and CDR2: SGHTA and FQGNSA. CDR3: CASSFGSSGHNEQFF. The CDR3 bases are TGTGCCAGCAGCTTTGGATCTAGCGGGCACAATGAGCAGTTCTTC.

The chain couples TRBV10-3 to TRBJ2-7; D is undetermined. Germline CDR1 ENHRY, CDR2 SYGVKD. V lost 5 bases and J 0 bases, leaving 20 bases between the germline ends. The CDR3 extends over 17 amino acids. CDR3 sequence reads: CAISSLTPSRPSYEQYF. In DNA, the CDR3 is TGTGCCATCAGTTCCCTGACCCCAAGCAGGCCCTCCTACGAGCAGTACTTC.

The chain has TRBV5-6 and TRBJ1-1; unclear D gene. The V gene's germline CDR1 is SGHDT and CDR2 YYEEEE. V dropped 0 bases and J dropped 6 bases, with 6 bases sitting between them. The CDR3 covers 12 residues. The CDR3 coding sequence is TGTGCCAGCAGCTTGGGGCAAGCTGAAGCTTTCTTT. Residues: CASSLGQAEAFF.

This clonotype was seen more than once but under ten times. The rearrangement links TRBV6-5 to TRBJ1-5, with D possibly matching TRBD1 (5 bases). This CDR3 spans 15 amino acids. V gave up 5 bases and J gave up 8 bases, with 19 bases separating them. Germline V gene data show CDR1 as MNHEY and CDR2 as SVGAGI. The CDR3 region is CASSRDRSQSEPQHF. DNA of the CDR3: TGTGCCAGCAGTCGGGACCGCTCACAATCGGAGCCCCAGCATTTT.

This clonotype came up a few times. This CDR3 is CATSRGLAGGVYNEQFF. The CDR3 DNA is TGTGCCACCAGCAGAGGACTAGCGGGAGGGGTGTACAATGAGCAGTTCTTC. The genes are TRBV15 and TRBJ2-1, with TRBD2 identical over 14 bases. Trimming cost V 1 base and J 4 bases; bases outside gene matches: 3. The CDR3 totals 17 residues. The germline gives CDR1 LNHNV, CDR2 YYDKDF (reference sequence).

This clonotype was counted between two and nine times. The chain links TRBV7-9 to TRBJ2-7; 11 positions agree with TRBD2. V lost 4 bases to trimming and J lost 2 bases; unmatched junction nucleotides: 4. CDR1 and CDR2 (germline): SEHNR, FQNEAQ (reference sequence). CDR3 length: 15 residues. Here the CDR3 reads CASSSTSGNPYEQYF. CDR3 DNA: TGTGCCAGCAGCTCGACTAGCGGGAACCCCTACGAGCAGTACTTC.

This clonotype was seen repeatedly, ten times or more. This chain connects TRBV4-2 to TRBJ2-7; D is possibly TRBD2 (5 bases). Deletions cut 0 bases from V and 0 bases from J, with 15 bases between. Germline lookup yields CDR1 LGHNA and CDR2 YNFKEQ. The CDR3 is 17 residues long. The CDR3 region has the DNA TGTGCCAGCAGCCAAGATCCCCTGGCGGGCGGCTCCTACGAGCAGTACTTC. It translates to CASSQDPLAGGSYEQYF.

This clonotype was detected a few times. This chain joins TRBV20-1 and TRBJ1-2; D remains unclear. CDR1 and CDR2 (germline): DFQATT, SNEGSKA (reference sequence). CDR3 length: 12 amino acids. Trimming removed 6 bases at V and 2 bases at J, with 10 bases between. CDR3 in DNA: TGCAGTGCGGCAACAAAAAACTATGGCTACACCTTC. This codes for CSAATKNYGYTF.

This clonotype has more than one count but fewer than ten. CDR3 protein: CASSLVSRTFPYEQYF. The CDR3 nucleotides read TGTGCCAGCAGCTTGGTTAGTCGGACATTTCCCTACGAGCAGTACTTC. The chain is built from TRBV5-5 and TRBJ2-7; TRBD1 might be the D (5 bases). In germline, CDR1 is SGHKS, CDR2 YYEKEE (reference sequence). Trimming stripped 0 bases from V and 2 bases from J, with 15 bases between. The CDR3 length is 16 residues.

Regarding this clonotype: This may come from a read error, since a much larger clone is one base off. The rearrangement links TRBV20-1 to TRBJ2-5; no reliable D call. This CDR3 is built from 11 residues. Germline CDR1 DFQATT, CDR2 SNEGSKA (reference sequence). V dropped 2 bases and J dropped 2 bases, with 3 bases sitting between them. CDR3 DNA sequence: TGCAGTGCTAGATATCAAGAGACCCAGTACTTC. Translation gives CSARYQETQYF.

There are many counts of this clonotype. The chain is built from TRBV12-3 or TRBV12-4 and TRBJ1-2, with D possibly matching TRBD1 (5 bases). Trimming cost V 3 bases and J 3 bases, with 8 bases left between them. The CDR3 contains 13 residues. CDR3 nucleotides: TGTGCCAGCAGTTTTTCGACAGACTATGGCTACACCTTC. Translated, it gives CASSFSTDYGYTF.

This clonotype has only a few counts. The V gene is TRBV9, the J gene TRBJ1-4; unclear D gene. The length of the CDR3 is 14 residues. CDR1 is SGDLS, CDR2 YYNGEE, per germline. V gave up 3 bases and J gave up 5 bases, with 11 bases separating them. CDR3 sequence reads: CASSDAPGNEKLFF. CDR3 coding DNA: TGTGCCAGCAGCGACGCCCCGGGGAATGAAAAACTGTTTTTT. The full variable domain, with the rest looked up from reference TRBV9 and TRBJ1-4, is DSGVTQTPKHLITATGQRVTLRCSPRSGDLSVYWYQQSLDQGLQFLIQYYNGEERAKGNILERFSAQQFPDLHSELNLSSLELGDSALYFCASSDAPGNEKLFFGSGTQLSVL.

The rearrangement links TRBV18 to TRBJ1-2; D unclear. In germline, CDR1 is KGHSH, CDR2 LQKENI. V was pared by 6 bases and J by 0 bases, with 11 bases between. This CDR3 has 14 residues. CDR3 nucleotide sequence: TGTGCCAGCTCCCGGGAGGTTTCTAACTATGGCTACACCTTC. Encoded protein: CASSREVSNYGYTF.

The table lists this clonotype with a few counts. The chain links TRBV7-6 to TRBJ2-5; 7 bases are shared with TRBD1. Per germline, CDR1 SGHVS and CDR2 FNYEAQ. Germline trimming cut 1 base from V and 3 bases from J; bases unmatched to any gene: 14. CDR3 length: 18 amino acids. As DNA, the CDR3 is TGTGCCAGCAGCTTAGGCATAGGAGACTTAGGACAGGAAGAGACCCAGTACTTC. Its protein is CASSLGIGDLGQEETQYF.